These T cell receptor beta chains were read from a single sample in a study of CD8+CD57+ T cells in acquired aplastic anemia. TCRdb independently ran MiXCR on the reads; one entry per CDR3 protein. The table records some 140,000 distinct CDR3 sequences, less than 60% of them present only once. Sequencing was carried out using sorted CD4+, CD8+, or CD8+CD57+ T cells (not recorded which) from PBMCs. These TCRs come from a human donor with aplastic anemia. Both conserved end residues are part of each CDR3. Fields, in order: V gene, D gene, J gene, clone size, CDR3 protein, CDR3 DNA. D genes are given only for firm matches. For some rows the clone size is stated as once, few or many, or as a class when expanded; others skip it.

>TRBV4-2|-|TRBJ2-7|-
CASSRPSMGFHEQYF
TGTGCCAGCAGCCGTCCTTCGATGGGTTTTCACGAGCAGTACTTC
>TRBV15|-|TRBJ1-5|-
CATSRGLDQPQHF
TGTGCCACCAGCAGAGGTCTGGACCAGCCCCAGCATTTT
>TRBV24-1|-|TRBJ2-7|-
CATSDPTAAYEQYF
TGTGCCACCAGTGATCCGACAGCCGCCTACGAGCAGTACTTC
>TRBV4-1|TRBD1|TRBJ1-1|many
CASSQEYVTDRGYDTEAFF
TGCGCCAGCAGCCAAGAATATGTTACGGACAGGGGATATGACACTGAAGCTTTCTTT
>TRBV25-1|TRBD1|TRBJ2-2|-
CASRRQGNTGELFF
TGTGCCAGCAGGAGACAGGGAAATACCGGGGAGCTGTTTTTT
>TRBV27|-|TRBJ2-7|many
CASSVYRDYEQYF
TGTGCCAGCAGTGTGTACAGGGACTACGAGCAGTACTTC
>TRBV2|-|TRBJ2-1|many
CASSEGGSSYNEQFF
TGTGCCAGCAGTGAAGGGGGGAGCTCCTACAATGAGCAGTTCTTC
>TRBV2|-|TRBJ2-7|-
CASSWRRGWDEQYF
TGTGCCAGCAGCTGGAGGAGGGGATGGGACGAGCAGTACTTC
>TRBV15|TRBD2|TRBJ2-3|few
CATSRQTSGSSTDTQYF
TGTGCCACCAGCAGGCAAACTAGCGGGAGTAGCACAGATACGCAGTATTTT
>TRBV19|-|TRBJ1-4|-
CASSLGWDTSNEKLFF
TGTGCCAGCAGCTTAGGATGGGACACTTCAAATGAAAAACTGTTTTTT
>TRBV7-2|-|TRBJ2-7|many
CASSSGLNTYEQYF
TGTGCCAGCAGCTCGGGACTCAACACCTACGAGCAGTACTTC
>TRBV7-6|-|TRBJ1-1|many
CASSLVSDSGDTEAFF
TGTGCCAGCAGCTTAGTGTCAGACAGCGGGGACACTGAAGCTTTCTTT
>TRBV13|-|TRBJ2-1|-
CASIGGTDTQFF
TGTGCCAGCATCGGGGGGACAGATACGCAGTTCTTC
>TRBV2|-|TRBJ2-5|many
CASSDYWVQETQYF
TGTGCCAGCAGTGACTATTGGGTTCAAGAGACCCAGTACTTC
>TRBV2|-|TRBJ1-1|many
CASSRSEMEGKDTEAFF
TGTGCCAGCAGTCGGTCGGAGATGGAGGGTAAGGACACTGAAGCTTTCTTT
>TRBV7-2|-|TRBJ1-4|many
CASSSDISEKLFF
TGTGCCAGCAGCTCCGACATATCTGAAAAACTGTTTTTT
>TRBV7-9|-|TRBJ2-5|-
CASSLRQQETQYF
TGTGCCAGCAGCTTACGACAGCAAGAGACCCAGTACTTC
>TRBV6-1|-|TRBJ2-7|few
CASSEQGRSSYEQYF
TGTGCCAGCAGTGAGCAGGGCCGCAGCTCCTACGAGCAGTACTTC